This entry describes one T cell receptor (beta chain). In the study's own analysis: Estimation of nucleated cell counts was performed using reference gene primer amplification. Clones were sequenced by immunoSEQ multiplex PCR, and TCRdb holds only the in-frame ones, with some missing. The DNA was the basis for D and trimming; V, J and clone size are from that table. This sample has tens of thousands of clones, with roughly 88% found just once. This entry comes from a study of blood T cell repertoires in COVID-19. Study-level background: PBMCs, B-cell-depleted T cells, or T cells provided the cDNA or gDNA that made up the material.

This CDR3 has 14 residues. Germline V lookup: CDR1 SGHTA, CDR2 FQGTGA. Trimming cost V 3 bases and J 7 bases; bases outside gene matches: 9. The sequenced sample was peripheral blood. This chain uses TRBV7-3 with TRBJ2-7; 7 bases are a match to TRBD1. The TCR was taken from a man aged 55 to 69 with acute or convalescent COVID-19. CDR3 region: CASSLTGRSGEQYF. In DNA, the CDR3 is TGTGCCAGCAGCTTGACAGGGAGAAGTGGAGAGCAGTACTTC.